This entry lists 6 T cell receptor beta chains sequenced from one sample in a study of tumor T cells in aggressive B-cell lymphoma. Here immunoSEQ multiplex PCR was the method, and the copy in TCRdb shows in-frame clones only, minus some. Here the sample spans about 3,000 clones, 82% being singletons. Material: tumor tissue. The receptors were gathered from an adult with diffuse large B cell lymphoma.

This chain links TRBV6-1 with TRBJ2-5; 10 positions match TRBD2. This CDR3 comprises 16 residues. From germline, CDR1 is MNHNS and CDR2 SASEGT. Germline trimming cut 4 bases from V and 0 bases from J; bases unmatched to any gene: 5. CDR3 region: CASSVGSGGYQETQYF. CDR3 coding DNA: TGTGCCAGCAGTGTAGGTAGCGGGGGGTACCAAGAGACCCAGTACTTC.

The CDR3 reads CASSPGSSHPSTDTQYF. The DNA of the CDR3 is TGTGCCAGCTCACCGGGTAGTAGCCACCCTAGCACAGATACGCAGTATTTT. This chain joins TRBV18 and TRBJ2-3; D unclear. Germline V gene sequence: CDR1 KGHSH, CDR2 LQKENI. CDR3 length: 17 amino acids. V was trimmed by 3 bases and J by 0 bases, leaving 16 bases between them.

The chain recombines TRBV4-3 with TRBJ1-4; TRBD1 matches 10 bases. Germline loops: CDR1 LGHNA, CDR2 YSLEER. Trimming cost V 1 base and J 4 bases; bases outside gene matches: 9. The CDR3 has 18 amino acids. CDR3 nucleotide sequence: TGCGCCAGCAGCCAAGGACAGGGGGCGCACCTCTTTAATGAAAAACTGTTTTTT. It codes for CASSQGQGAHLFNEKLFF.

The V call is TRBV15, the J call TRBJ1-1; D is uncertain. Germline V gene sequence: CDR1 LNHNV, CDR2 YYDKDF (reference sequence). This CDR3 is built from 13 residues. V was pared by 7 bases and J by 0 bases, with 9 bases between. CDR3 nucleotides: TGTGCCACCAAAGATCTAATGAACACTGAAGCTTTCTTT. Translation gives CATKDLMNTEAFF.

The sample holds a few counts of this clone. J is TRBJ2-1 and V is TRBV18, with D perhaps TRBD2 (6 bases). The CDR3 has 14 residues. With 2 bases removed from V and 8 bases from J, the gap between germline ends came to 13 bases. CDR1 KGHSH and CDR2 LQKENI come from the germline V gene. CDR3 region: CASSPKSRDYEQFF. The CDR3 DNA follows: TGTGCCAGCTCACCAAAGAGCAGGGACTATGAGCAGTTCTTC.

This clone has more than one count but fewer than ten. The CDR3 DNA reads TGTGCCACCAGTAGCGGGGGGGTTGAGACCCAGTACTTC. Its translation: CATSSGGVETQYF. The chain employs TRBV7-9 and TRBJ2-5; 11 nucleotides line up with TRBD2. CDR3 length equals 13 residues. Looked up from germline, CDR1 is SEHNR and CDR2 is FQNEAQ (reference sequence). The V segment lost 10 bases and the J segment 5 bases; nucleotides outside the gene matches: 6.